The rows below give T cell receptor beta chains drawn from one sample of a study of control samples from healthy donors and cancer patients. The assay was immunoSEQ multiplex PCR, and TCRdb's table has in-frame clones only and misses some. Of 130,000 or so clones listed, roughly 92% are singletons. Material: blood. The receptors derive from a man between 18 and 35 years old in good health. The CDR3 runs from the conserved cysteine through the conserved F or W. A D gene is named only where the DNA matches it firmly. Clone size is stated in some rows and not others, as once, few, many or a class when expanded.

clone size: -; V gene: TRBV29-1; J gene: TRBJ1-2; D gene: -; CDR3 protein: CSVEGAQGYTF; CDR3 DNA: TGCAGCGTTGAAGGGGCCCAGGGCTACACCTTC
clone size: -; V gene: TRBV7-9; J gene: TRBJ1-1; D gene: -; CDR3 protein: CASSLRGTEAFF; CDR3 DNA: TGTGCCAGCAGCTTAAGAGGCACTGAAGCTTTCTTT
clone size: -; V gene: TRBV19; J gene: TRBJ2-7; D gene: -; CDR3 protein: CASSTPGYEQYF; CDR3 DNA: TGTGCCAGTAGTACCCCGGGGTACGAGCAGTACTTC
clone size: -; V gene: TRBV9; J gene: TRBJ2-1; D gene: -; CDR3 protein: CASSVGYRAILLNEQFF; CDR3 DNA: TGTGCCAGCAGCGTAGGGTATCGGGCGATCCTCCTCAATGAGCAGTTCTTC
clone size: -; V gene: TRBV5-6; J gene: TRBJ2-5; D gene: -; CDR3 protein: CASSNRVLGETQYF; CDR3 DNA: TGTGCCAGCAGCAACAGGGTACTAGGAGAGACCCAGTACTTC
clone size: few; V gene: TRBV5-4; J gene: TRBJ1-3; D gene: -; CDR3 protein: CASSLGSGNTIYF; CDR3 DNA: TGTGCCAGCAGCTTGGGGTCTGGAAACACCATATATTTT
clone size: -; V gene: TRBV7-9; J gene: TRBJ2-5; D gene: -; CDR3 protein: CASSLDGAVEETQYF; CDR3 DNA: TGTGCCAGCAGCTTAGATGGGGCAGTGGAGGAGACCCAGTACTTC
clone size: once; V gene: TRBV19; J gene: TRBJ1-3; D gene: TRBD1; CDR3 protein: CASSVRDEGAAGNTIYF; CDR3 DNA: TGTGCCAGTAGTGTACGTGACGAGGGGGCGGCTGGAAACACCATATATTTT
clone size: -; V gene: TRBV2; J gene: TRBJ2-2; D gene: -; CDR3 protein: CASRSGFNTGELFF; CDR3 DNA: TGTGCCAGCAGGTCCGGGTTTAATACCGGGGAGCTGTTTTTT
clone size: -; V gene: TRBV7-9; J gene: TRBJ2-1; D gene: -; CDR3 protein: CASSFNEQFF; CDR3 DNA: TGTGCCAGCAGCTTCAATGAGCAGTTCTTC
clone size: -; V gene: TRBV2; J gene: TRBJ1-4; D gene: TRBD1; CDR3 protein: CASSPGQINEKLFF; CDR3 DNA: TGTGCCAGCAGCCCGGGACAGATCAATGAAAAACTGTTTTTT
clone size: -; V gene: TRBV6-1; J gene: TRBJ2-1; D gene: -; CDR3 protein: CASSDGDEQFF; CDR3 DNA: TGTGCCAGCAGTGATGGTGATGAGCAGTTCTTC
clone size: -; V gene: TRBV5-4; J gene: TRBJ2-5; D gene: -; CDR3 protein: CASSPLDTPTAETQYF; CDR3 DNA: TGTGCCAGCAGCCCACTGGACACTCCCACAGCCGAGACCCAGTACTTC
clone size: -; V gene: TRBV3-1/TRBV3-2; J gene: TRBJ1-1; D gene: -; CDR3 protein: CASSQVGRRTGSRTEAFF; CDR3 DNA: TGTGCCAGCAGCCAAGTGGGAAGAAGGACGGGCAGTCGCACTGAAGCTTTCTTT
clone size: -; V gene: TRBV2; J gene: TRBJ2-3; D gene: TRBD1; CDR3 protein: CASSELGRGTDTQYF; CDR3 DNA: TGTGCCAGCAGTGAATTGGGCAGGGGGACAGATACGCAGTATTTT
clone size: -; V gene: TRBV4-2; J gene: TRBJ2-7; D gene: TRBD1; CDR3 protein: CASSQTPGQITYEQYF; CDR3 DNA: TGTGCCAGCAGCCAGACCCCGGGACAGATAACCTACGAGCAGTACTTC
clone size: -; V gene: TRBV3-1/TRBV3-2; J gene: TRBJ2-3; D gene: -; CDR3 protein: CASSHPYRGLLGGDTQYF; CDR3 DNA: TGTGCCAGCAGCCATCCATATCGGGGGCTTCTCGGAGGAGATACGCAGTATTTT
clone size: -; V gene: TRBV30; J gene: TRBJ2-2; D gene: -; CDR3 protein: CAWSVTYSGELFF; CDR3 DNA: TGTGCCTGGAGTGTAACCTACTCCGGGGAGCTGTTTTTT
clone size: -; V gene: TRBV5-1; J gene: TRBJ1-1; D gene: TRBD1; CDR3 protein: CASSLGTGTEAFF; CDR3 DNA: TGCGCCAGCAGCTTGGGGACAGGGACTGAAGCTTTCTTT
clone size: -; V gene: TRBV9; J gene: TRBJ1-6; D gene: -; CDR3 protein: CASGPPSSYNSPLHF; CDR3 DNA: TGTGCCAGCGGACCGCCGAGCTCCTATAATTCACCCCTCCACTTT
clone size: -; V gene: TRBV5-1; J gene: TRBJ2-1; D gene: -; CDR3 protein: CASSLAADGGSSYNEQFF; CDR3 DNA: TGCGCCAGCAGCTTGGCCGCCGATGGGGGGAGCTCCTACAATGAGCAGTTCTTC
clone size: -; V gene: TRBV10-3; J gene: TRBJ2-3; D gene: -; CDR3 protein: CAISEVGDSTQYF; CDR3 DNA: TGTGCCATCAGTGAAGTCGGTGACAGCACGCAGTATTTT
clone size: -; V gene: TRBV19; J gene: TRBJ2-2; D gene: TRBD1; CDR3 protein: CASSSTPGQGSVRYTGELFF; CDR3 DNA: TGTGCCAGTAGTTCAACTCCGGGACAGGGGTCAGTTAGGTACACCGGGGAGCTGTTTTTT
clone size: -; V gene: TRBV20-1; J gene: TRBJ2-7; D gene: -; CDR3 protein: CSASGRSTYEQYF; CDR3 DNA: TGCAGTGCTAGTGGCAGAAGTACCTACGAGCAGTACTTC
clone size: -; V gene: TRBV29-1; J gene: TRBJ1-2; D gene: TRBD1; CDR3 protein: CSVREQGRVYYGYTF; CDR3 DNA: TGCAGCGTCCGAGAACAGGGGAGGGTTTACTATGGCTACACCTTC
clone size: -; V gene: TRBV7-9; J gene: TRBJ2-3; D gene: -; CDR3 protein: CASSPTVATSTDTQYF; CDR3 DNA: TGTGCCAGCAGCCCGACAGTGGCCACTAGCACAGATACGCAGTATTTT
clone size: -; V gene: TRBV6-5; J gene: TRBJ1-1; D gene: -; CDR3 protein: CASSYDTGYTEAFF; CDR3 DNA: TGTGCCAGCAGTTACGATACAGGGTACACTGAAGCTTTCTTT
clone size: -; V gene: TRBV6-1; J gene: TRBJ2-1; D gene: -; CDR3 protein: CASSETVGDYNEQFF; CDR3 DNA: TGTGCCAGCAGTGAAACGGTGGGGGACTACAATGAGCAGTTCTTC
clone size: -; V gene: TRBV6-5; J gene: TRBJ1-1; D gene: -; CDR3 protein: CASSLRGTEAFF; CDR3 DNA: TGTGCCAGCAGTTTGAGGGGGACTGAAGCTTTCTTT
clone size: -; V gene: TRBV11-2; J gene: TRBJ2-2; D gene: -; CDR3 protein: CASSLMLGGNTGELFF; CDR3 DNA: TGTGCCAGCAGCTTAATGTTGGGAGGGAACACCGGGGAGCTGTTTTTT
clone size: -; V gene: TRBV5-4; J gene: TRBJ2-3; D gene: TRBD2; CDR3 protein: CASSGESLRLPRTDTQYF; CDR3 DNA: TGTGCCAGTAGCGGGGAAAGCCTCCGCTTACCCCGCACAGATACGCAGTATTTT
clone size: -; V gene: TRBV10-3; J gene: TRBJ1-2; D gene: -; CDR3 protein: CAISESKGYGYTF; CDR3 DNA: TGTGCCATCAGTGAGTCGAAAGGGTATGGCTACACCTTC
clone size: -; V gene: TRBV5-4; J gene: TRBJ2-7; D gene: -; CDR3 protein: CASRVFGRGHEQYF; CDR3 DNA: TGTGCCAGCAGGGTCTTTGGCAGGGGCCACGAGCAGTACTTC
clone size: -; V gene: TRBV2; J gene: TRBJ1-5; D gene: -; CDR3 protein: CASSEEWDQPQHF; CDR3 DNA: TGTGCCAGCAGTGAAGAATGGGATCAGCCCCAGCATTTT
clone size: -; V gene: TRBV19; J gene: TRBJ1-6; D gene: -; CDR3 protein: CASSPGLNSYNSPLHF; CDR3 DNA: TGTGCCAGTAGTCCGGGACTGAACTCCTATAATTCACCCCTCCACTTT
clone size: -; V gene: TRBV24-1; J gene: TRBJ2-3; D gene: TRBD2; CDR3 protein: CATSDRGLAGTDTQYF; CDR3 DNA: TGTGCCACCAGTGACAGGGGACTAGCGGGGACAGATACGCAGTATTTT
clone size: once; V gene: TRBV11-3; J gene: TRBJ2-5; D gene: -; CDR3 protein: CASSLWGAQETQYF; CDR3 DNA: TGTGCCAGCAGCTTATGGGGGGCTCAAGAGACCCAGTACTTC
clone size: -; V gene: TRBV5-1; J gene: TRBJ1-3; D gene: -; CDR3 protein: CASSPPSGNTIYF; CDR3 DNA: TGCGCCAGCAGCCCCCCGAGCGGAAACACCATATATTTT
clone size: -; V gene: TRBV13; J gene: TRBJ1-4; D gene: -; CDR3 protein: CASTAEAENEKLFF; CDR3 DNA: TGTGCCAGCACCGCAGAGGCAGAGAATGAAAAACTGTTTTTT
clone size: -; V gene: TRBV15; J gene: TRBJ1-5; D gene: TRBD1; CDR3 protein: CATSSRQGTGNQPQHF; CDR3 DNA: TGTGCCACCAGCAGTAGACAGGGAACTGGCAATCAGCCCCAGCATTTT
clone size: -; V gene: TRBV27; J gene: TRBJ1-1; D gene: -; CDR3 protein: CASSPNGGWGTEAFF; CDR3 DNA: TGTGCCAGCAGTCCCAACGGGGGCTGGGGCACTGAAGCTTTCTTT
clone size: -; V gene: TRBV3-1/TRBV3-2; J gene: TRBJ2-7; D gene: -; CDR3 protein: CASSREYEQYF; CDR3 DNA: TGTGCCAGCAGCCGCGAGTACGAGCAGTACTTC
clone size: -; V gene: TRBV11-2; J gene: TRBJ1-1; D gene: -; CDR3 protein: CASSLDMWNTEAFF; CDR3 DNA: TGTGCCAGCAGCTTAGATATGTGGAACACTGAAGCTTTCTTT
clone size: -; V gene: TRBV14; J gene: TRBJ2-7; D gene: -; CDR3 protein: CASSQGPYGEYEQYF; CDR3 DNA: TGTGCCAGCAGCCAAGGTCCCTACGGGGAATACGAGCAGTACTTC
clone size: -; V gene: TRBV2; J gene: TRBJ2-2; D gene: -; CDR3 protein: CASRPSISSGELFF; CDR3 DNA: TGTGCCAGCAGACCCTCGATATCCTCCGGGGAGCTGTTTTTT
clone size: -; V gene: TRBV7-2; J gene: TRBJ1-1; D gene: -; CDR3 protein: CASSSGDAEAFF; CDR3 DNA: TGTGCCAGCAGCTCTGGGGACGCTGAAGCTTTCTTT
clone size: -; V gene: TRBV9; J gene: TRBJ2-2; D gene: -; CDR3 protein: CASSVESSNTGELFF; CDR3 DNA: TGTGCCAGCAGCGTAGAGAGTAGCAACACCGGGGAGCTGTTTTTT
clone size: -; V gene: TRBV28; J gene: TRBJ1-2; D gene: -; CDR3 protein: CASKPTPGYYGYTF; CDR3 DNA: TGTGCCAGCAAGCCAACTCCCGGTTACTATGGCTACACCTTC
clone size: -; V gene: TRBV3-1/TRBV3-2; J gene: TRBJ2-2; D gene: -; CDR3 protein: CASRPLGAPGELFF; CDR3 DNA: TGTGCCAGCAGGCCGCTCGGGGCTCCCGGGGAGCTGTTTTTT
clone size: -; V gene: TRBV30; J gene: TRBJ1-1; D gene: -; CDR3 protein: CAWSVRQDTEAFF; CDR3 DNA: TGTGCCTGGAGTGTAAGGCAGGACACTGAAGCTTTCTTT
clone size: -; V gene: TRBV9; J gene: TRBJ1-2; D gene: TRBD1; CDR3 protein: CASSVGWGDSSYGYTF; CDR3 DNA: TGTGCCAGCAGCGTAGGGTGGGGGGACAGCTCCTATGGCTACACCTTC